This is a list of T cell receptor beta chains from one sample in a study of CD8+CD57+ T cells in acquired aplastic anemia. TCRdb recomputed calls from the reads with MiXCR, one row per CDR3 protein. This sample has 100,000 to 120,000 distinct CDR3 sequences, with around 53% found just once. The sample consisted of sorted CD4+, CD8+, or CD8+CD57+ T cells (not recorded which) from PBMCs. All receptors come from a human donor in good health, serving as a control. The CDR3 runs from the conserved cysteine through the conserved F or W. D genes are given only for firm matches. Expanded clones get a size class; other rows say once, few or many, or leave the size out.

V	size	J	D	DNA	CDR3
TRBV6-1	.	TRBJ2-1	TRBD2	TGTGCCAGCAGTGCCGGGTTAGCGGGGTTTGAGCAGTTCTTC	CASSAGLAGFEQFF
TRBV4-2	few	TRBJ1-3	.	TGTGCCAGCAGCCAAGCCGCCCCCGGGGCAGCTGAAGTTTCTGGAAACACCATATATTTT	CASSQAAPGAAEVSGNTIYF
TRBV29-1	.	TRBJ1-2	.	TGCAGCGTTGAAGAGGACGGGCGTGTAGGCTACACCTTC	CSVEEDGRVGYTF
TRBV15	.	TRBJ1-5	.	TGTGCCACCAGCGCAGAGGTCACAGAGCTTCAGCCCCAGCATTTT	CATSAEVTELQPQHF
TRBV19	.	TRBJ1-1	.	TGTGCCAGTAGTCGAGCAGGGGCGGCTTTCTTT	CASSRAGAAFF
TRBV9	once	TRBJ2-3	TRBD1	TGTGCCAGCAGCGGGAGGACAGGCGGAACAGATACGCAGTATTTT	CASSGRTGGTDTQYF
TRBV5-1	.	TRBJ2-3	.	TGCGCCAGCGTGAGGGGGGCGGGGGTTACGCAGTATTTT	CASVRGAGVTQYF
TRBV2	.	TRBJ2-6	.	TGTGCCAGCAGTTCCCAACTGGCTGGGGCCAACGTCCTGACTTTC	CASSSQLAGANVLTF
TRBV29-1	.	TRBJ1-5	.	TGCAGCGTTTCGGGGGGTAACCAGCCCCAGCATTTT	CSVSGGNQPQHF
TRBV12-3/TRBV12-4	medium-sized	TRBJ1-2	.	TGTGCCAGCAGTTATACGGGACTCTATGGCTACACCTTC	CASSYTGLYGYTF
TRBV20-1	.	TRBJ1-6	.	TGCAGTGCTAGACAGGGCTCGGATTTACATTCACCCCTCCACTTT	CSARQGSDLHSPLHF
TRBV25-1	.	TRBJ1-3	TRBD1	TGTGCCAGCAGACCGGACAGGTTCGGAAACACCATATATTTT	CASRPDRFGNTIYF
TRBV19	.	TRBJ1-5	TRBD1	TGTGCCAGTAGCGACAGGGAGGGGGATGCGAAGCCCCAGCATTTT	CASSDREGDAKPQHF
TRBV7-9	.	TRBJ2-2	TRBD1	TGTGCCAGCAGCTTACCGGGACAGGGGGCCGGGGAGCTGTTTTTT	CASSLPGQGAGELFF
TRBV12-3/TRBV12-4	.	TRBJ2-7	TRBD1	TGTGCCAGCAGGATAGGACAGGGAAACGAGCAGTACTTC	CASRIGQGNEQYF
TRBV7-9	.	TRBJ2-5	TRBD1	TGTGCCAGCAGACCCTGGACAGGCGGGGAGACCCAGTACTTC	CASRPWTGGETQYF
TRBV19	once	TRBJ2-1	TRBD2	TGTGCCAGTACCGGACTAGCGACCTACAATGAGCAGTTCTTC	CASTGLATYNEQFF
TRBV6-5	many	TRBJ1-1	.	TGTGCCAGCAGTTACTCGATGCTGAACACTGAAGCTTTCTTT	CASSYSMLNTEAFF
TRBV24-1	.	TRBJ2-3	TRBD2	TGTGCCACCAGGACTAGCGGGAGTTCAGATACGCAGTATTTT	CATRTSGSSDTQYF
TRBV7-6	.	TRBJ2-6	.	TGTGCCAGCAGCTTAGTCCTGACTTTC	CASSLVLTF
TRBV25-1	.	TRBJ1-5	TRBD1	TGTGCCAGCAGTCCACAGGGGTATAGCAATCAGCCCCAGCATTTT	CASSPQGYSNQPQHF
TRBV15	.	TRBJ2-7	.	TGTGCCACCAGCGGCCCCCTCCGGGGAACCTACGAGCAGTACTTC	CATSGPLRGTYEQYF
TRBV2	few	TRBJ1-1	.	TGTGCCAGCTTCGGGATGATGTCCACTGAAGCTTTCTTT	CASFGMMSTEAFF
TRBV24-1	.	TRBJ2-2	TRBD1	TGTGCCACCAGTGATTTGCCGGGACAGAAGAACACCGGGGAGCTGTTTTTT	CATSDLPGQKNTGELFF
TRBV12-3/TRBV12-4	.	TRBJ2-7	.	TGTGCCAGCCACCCTCGGGGCCCCCTCTACGAGCAGTACTTC	CASHPRGPLYEQYF
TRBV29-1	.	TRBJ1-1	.	TGCAGCGTTGAATTGGGAAATACTGAAGCTTTCTTT	CSVELGNTEAFF
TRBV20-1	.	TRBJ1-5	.	TGCAGTGCTCAGAGGGTTAATCAGCCCCAGCATTTT	CSAQRVNQPQHF
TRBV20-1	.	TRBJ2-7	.	TGCAGTGCTAGAGACTCGAACTACGAGCAGTACTTC	CSARDSNYEQYF
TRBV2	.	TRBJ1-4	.	TGTGCCAGCAGATACGGACAGCTGAATGAAAAACTGTTTTTT	CASRYGQLNEKLFF
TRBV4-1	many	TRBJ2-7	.	TGCGCCAGCAGCCAATCTTCAGGGGGGACGGACCTCACCTACGAGCAGTACTTC	CASSQSSGGTDLTYEQYF
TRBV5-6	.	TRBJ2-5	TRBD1	TGTGCCAGCAGCCCAGGGACAGGGAAAAAGGGGGACTTC	CASSPGTGKKGDF
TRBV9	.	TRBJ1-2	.	TGTGCCAGCAGCGGTCCGTGGGGCTACACCTTC	CASSGPWGYTF
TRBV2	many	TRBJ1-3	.	TGTGCCAGCAGGGGGGGGACGGACTCTGGAAACACCATATATTTT	CASRGGTDSGNTIYF
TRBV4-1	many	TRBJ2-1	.	TGCGCCAGCAGCCAAGACCGCAGCATCTCATACAATGAGCAGTTCTTC	CASSQDRSISYNEQFF
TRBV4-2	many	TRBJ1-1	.	TGTGCCAGCAGCAAAACCTTGGACAAGAACACTGAAGCTTTCTTT	CASSKTLDKNTEAFF
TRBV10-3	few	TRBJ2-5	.	TGTGCCATCAGAGGCGGGCCGAGGGGAGAGACCCAGTACTTC	CAIRGGPRGETQYF
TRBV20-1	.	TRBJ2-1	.	TGCAGTGCTAGAGGGGGGGCCTACAATGAGCAGTTCTTC	CSARGGAYNEQFF
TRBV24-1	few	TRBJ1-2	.	TGTGCCACCAGTGATTTGCATGTCGATGGCTACACCTTC	CATSDLHVDGYTF
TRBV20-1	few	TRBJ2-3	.	TGCAGTGCTAGCCGGCTTTTTGCTAGCGAGACCACAGATACGCAGTATTTT	CSASRLFASETTDTQYF
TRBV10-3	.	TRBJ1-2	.	TGTGCCACCGGGGGGGCTAACTATGGCTACACCTTC	CATGGANYGYTF
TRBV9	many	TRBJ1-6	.	TGTGCCAGCAGCGTAGGTAGTGATTCACCCCTCCACTTT	CASSVGSDSPLHF
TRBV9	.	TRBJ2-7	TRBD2	TGTGCCAGCAGCGTAGGGCTGGGGGTAGCGGGGCAGTACTTC	CASSVGLGVAGQYF
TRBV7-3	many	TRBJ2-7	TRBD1	TGTGCCAGCAGCGACGGCGACAGGGACGAGCAGTACTTC	CASSDGDRDEQYF
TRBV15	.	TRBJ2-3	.	TGTGCCACCAGCAGAGATGGGGCAAGCACAGATACGCAGTATTTT	CATSRDGASTDTQYF
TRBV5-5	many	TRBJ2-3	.	TGTGCCAGCAGCTTGGTTGAAGGGAGCACAGATACGCAGTATTTT	CASSLVEGSTDTQYF
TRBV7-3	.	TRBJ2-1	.	TGTGCCAGCAGCAACGGGAACACTGAGCAGTTCTTC	CASSNGNTEQFF
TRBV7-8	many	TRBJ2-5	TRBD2	TGTGCCAGCAGCTTGAGCGGGGGGGACGAAGAGACCCAGTACTTC	CASSLSGGDEETQYF
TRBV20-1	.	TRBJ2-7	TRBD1	TGCAGTGCTATACCGACAGGGGGATCCTACGAGCAGTACTTC	CSAIPTGGSYEQYF
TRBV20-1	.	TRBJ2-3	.	TGCAGTGCTAGTCGGACTGCCACAGATACGCAGTATTTT	CSASRTATDTQYF
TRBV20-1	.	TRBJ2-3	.	TGCAGTGCTAGACAGCCCAACACAGATACGCAGTATTTT	CSARQPNTDTQYF
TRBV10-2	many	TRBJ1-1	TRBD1	TGCGCCAGCAGCACAGGGGACACTGAAGCTTTCTTT	CASSTGDTEAFF